The present entry profiles one TCR beta chain with its context. The CDR3 loop spans 14 amino acids. With 6 bases removed from V and 5 bases from J, the gap between germline ends came to 11 bases. CDR1 MNHEY and CDR2 SVGAGI come from the germline V gene. The data belong to a study of blood T cell repertoires in COVID-19. The method was immunoSEQ multiplex PCR; TCRdb's version includes in-frame clones alone and lacks a portion of them. The table includes roughly 150,000 clones, 65% to 85% detected once. This clonotype originated in a man in his forties who had recovered from COVID-19. The specimen was PBMCs or T cells enriched from blood (not recorded which). V gene TRBV6-5 combines with J gene TRBJ1-6; D remains ambiguous. The CDR3 nucleotides are TGTGCCAGCAGGGGCAGCTCTGATAATTCACCCCTCCACTTT. It translates to CASRGSSDNSPLHF.